One sample yielded the 22 T cell receptor beta chains listed below, sequenced in a study of T cells in Graves' hyperthyroidism and ophthalmopathy. There were TCR beta CDR3 regions amplified from RNA transcripts. The primer set for the first-round RT-PCR of the TCR CDR3 was HTBI. Each CDR3 protein gets one entry after TCRdb re-called the multiplex PCR reads with MiXCR. This table has over 400,000 distinct CDR3 sequences, 22% appearing once. Material for sequencing was blood. Every receptor here comes from a woman aged 70-85 years with Graves' ophthalmopathy.

In its sample, this clonotype was seen many times. The chain is built from TRBV10-3 and TRBJ2-1; 11 bases line up with TRBD2. Losses at the gene ends were 3 bases for V and 2 bases for J; bases not matched to a gene: 3. The CDR3 has 16 amino acids. Germline CDR1 and CDR2: ENHRY and SYGVKD. CDR3 loop: CAISDTLAGAYNEQFF. CDR3 in DNA: TGTGCCATCAGTGATACACTAGCGGGAGCCTACAATGAGCAGTTCTTC.

This clonotype was recorded at least ten times. This chain links TRBV12-3 or TRBV12-4 with TRBJ2-4, with D unclear. Trimming removed 0 bases at V and 0 bases at J, with 12 bases between. This CDR3 region has 17 residues. The CDR3 DNA is TGTGCCAGCAGTTTAGCGGCGACCCTTCTAGCCAAAAACATTCAGTACTTC. It translates to CASSLAATLLAKNIQYF.

CDR3 sequence reads: CASTASTKQFF. DNA for the CDR3: TGTGCCAGCACGGCTTCCACCAAGCAGTTCTTC. The chain combines TRBV28 with TRBJ2-1; D unresolved. V was trimmed by 7 bases and J by 11 bases, leaving 12 bases between them. Germline V CDR1 and CDR2: MDHEN, SYDVKM. The CDR3 extends over 11 amino acids. The variable domain in full, with the rest retrieved from reference TRBV28 and TRBJ2-1, is DVKVTQSSRYLVKRTGEKVFLECVQDMDHENMFWYRQDPGLGLRLIYFSYDVKMKEKGDIPEGYSVSREKKERFSLILESASTNQTSMYLCASTASTKQFFGPGTRLTVL.

About this clonotype: At one end, the junction sequence differs from germline, possibly due to a read error. The J gene is TRBJ1-6, the V gene TRBV7-8; no definite D call. Germline lookup yields CDR1 SGHVS and CDR2 FQNEAQ. The CDR3 consists of 13 residues. In DNA form, the CDR3 reads TGTGCCAGCAGCTTAGAAGAGAATTCACCCTTCCACTTT. The encoded protein is CASSLEENSPFHF.

This clonotype appeared a few times. The CDR3 DNA reads as TGTGCCAGCAGCTCGGGACTACAAGAGACCCAGTACTTC. As protein: CASSSGLQETQYF. The chain employs TRBV7-3 and TRBJ2-5, with 7 bases fitting TRBD2. After removal of 4 bases from V and 2 bases from J, the junction contained 1 base not matched to a gene. Germline V gene sequence: CDR1 SGHTA, CDR2 FQGTGA. The CDR3 contains 13 residues.

This clonotype was seen at least ten times. The chain employs TRBV6-5 and TRBJ1-6, with 7 bases lining up with TRBD1. Germline-derived CDR1 and CDR2 are MNHEY and SVGAGI. V dropped 4 bases and J dropped 4; count of bases not matched to a gene: 1. This CDR3 is built from 14 residues. DNA of the CDR3: TGTGCCAGCAGTTTGGGACAGTATAATTCACCCCTCCACTTT. Translating gives CASSLGQYNSPLHF.

This chain links TRBV6-1 with TRBJ1-2; D remains ambiguous. The V end lost 7 bases, the J end lost 8 bases, and 17 bases lay between the germline ends. This CDR3 has 13 residues. Germline CDR1 MNHNS, CDR2 SASEGT. This CDR3 is CASTFEFYAGYTF. The CDR3 DNA reads TGTGCCAGCACCTTCGAGTTCTACGCAGGCTACACCTTC.

The chain joins TRBV19 to TRBJ2-3; 9 bases are a match to TRBD2. Germline loops: CDR1 LNHDA, CDR2 SQIVND (reference sequence). The CDR3 consists of 15 residues. V dropped 7 bases and J dropped 5; count of bases not matched to a gene: 10. CDR3 nucleotides: TGTGCCAGTACTGGGACTAGCTTCCGCCGAGATACGCAGTATTTT. Translated, it gives CASTGTSFRRDTQYF.

The chain is built from TRBV10-3 and TRBJ2-3; possibly TRBD2 for D (6 bases). Trimming pared 11 bases from V and 5 bases from J, leaving 11 bases between. Germline assignment: CDR1 ENHRY and CDR2 SYGVKD. The CDR3 is 11 amino acids. The CDR3 bases are TGTGCCTTCGCGGGGAGAGATACGCAGTATTTT. It codes for CAFAGRDTQYF.

This sequence joins TRBV7-2 and TRBJ1-5; tentatively, D is TRBD1 (6 bases). Looked up from germline, CDR1 is SGHTA and CDR2 is FQGNSA. V was trimmed by 5 bases and J by 9 bases, leaving 20 bases between them. This CDR3 has 15 amino acids. CDR3 region: CASSISQGKSWPQHF. In nucleotides, the CDR3 is TGTGCCAGCAGCATTTCACAGGGTAAATCTTGGCCCCAGCATTTT.

This clonotype came up many times. This CDR3 is CASSEGALAGNTIYF. CDR3 coding DNA: TGTGCCAGCAGTGAAGGGGCGCTTGCGGGGAACACCATATATTTT. The chain has TRBV2 and TRBJ1-3; no clear D gene. CDR3 length equals 15 residues. The germline gives CDR1 SNHLY, CDR2 FYNNEI. V was trimmed by 1 base and J by 7 bases, leaving 14 bases between them.

This clonotype was counted between two and nine times. V and J are TRBV30 and TRBJ2-1, with 9 bases that match TRBD2. The CDR3 is made up of 14 amino acids. Germline V lookup: CDR1 GTSNPN, CDR2 SVGIG (reference sequence). The V gene end was trimmed by 0 bases and the J gene end by 9 bases; junction bases not matched to a gene: 6. In DNA, the CDR3 is TGTGCCTGGAGTGTAGGTCTAGCGGGAACTGAGCAGTTCTTC. The encoded protein is CAWSVGLAGTEQFF.

Ten or more counts support this clonotype. CDR3 in DNA: TGTGCCAGCAACCTACAGGGGAAGAATCAGCCCCAGCATTTT. Protein product: CASNLQGKNQPQHF. The chain is built from TRBV12-3 or TRBV12-4 and TRBJ1-5, with 7 bases identical to TRBD1. The CDR3 contains 14 residues. The junction had 7 bases not matched to a gene; V was cut back by 7 bases and J by 4 bases.

The rearrangement uses TRBV20-1 and TRBJ2-1, with 7 bases aligning to TRBD2. This CDR3 spans 18 amino acids. J was trimmed by 2 bases and V by 4 bases; bases with no gene match: 17. Germline V lookup: CDR1 DFQATT, CDR2 SNEGSKA (reference sequence). In nucleotides, the CDR3 is TGCAGTGCTACACACCGGCTTCTAGCGGCCTCAACCTACAATGAGCAGTTCTTC. Its protein product is CSATHRLLAASTYNEQFF.

V and J are TRBV18 and TRBJ2-7; D is possibly TRBD2 (6 bases). The CDR3 is 14 amino acids. Trimming removed 3 bases from V and 2 bases from J, with 11 bases in between. Germline V gene lookup returns CDR1 KGHSH and CDR2 LQKENI. The CDR3 loop reads CASSPGLLPYEQYF. In DNA, the CDR3 is TGTGCCAGCTCACCGGGACTGCTTCCCTACGAGCAGTACTTC.

This chain links TRBV27 with TRBJ1-2, with 8 bases fitting TRBD1. Germline CDR1 is MNHEY and CDR2 is SMNVEV (reference sequence). CDR3 length: 16 residues. J gave up 4 bases and V 3 bases, and 10 bases lay outside the gene matches. The CDR3 sequence is CASSFPGQGGIYGYTF. The CDR3 nucleotides are TGTGCCAGCAGTTTCCCCGGACAGGGCGGAATCTATGGCTACACCTTC.

This chain joins TRBV19 and TRBJ1-1; D not resolved. Trimming took off 0 bases at V and 8 bases at J, with 7 bases between the two ends. The CDR3 is 12 amino acids. Germline assignment: CDR1 LNHDA and CDR2 SQIVND (reference sequence). CDR3: CASSIDGREAFF. CDR3 DNA: TGTGCCAGTAGTATAGACGGGAGAGAAGCTTTCTTT. Looking up the rest from reference TRBV19 and TRBJ1-1 gives the full variable domain: DGGITQSPKYLFRKEGQNVTLSCEQNLNHDAMYWYRQDPGQGLRLIYYSQIVNDFQKGDIAEGYSVSREKKESFPLTVTSAQKNPTAFYLCASSIDGREAFFGQGTRLTVV.

This clonotype was observed a handful of times. The chain employs TRBV7-9 and TRBJ2-1; 11 bases line up with TRBD1. Trimming at V came to 2 bases and at J to 5 bases, leaving 11 bases not matched to a gene. CDR1 is SEHNR and CDR2 is FQNEAQ in the germline V gene (reference sequence). The CDR3 is 18 amino acids. CDR3 protein: CASSLLSGQGVGHNEQFF. CDR3 coding DNA: TGTGCCAGCAGCTTACTTTCGGGACAGGGGGTAGGACACAATGAGCAGTTCTTC.

V gene TRBV28 combines with J gene TRBJ2-4, with D perhaps TRBD1 or TRBD2 (7 bases each). This CDR3 is built from 14 residues. Per the germline V gene, CDR1 is MDHEN and CDR2 is SYDVKM. Trimming took off 8 bases at V and 7 bases at J, with 18 bases between the two ends. The CDR3 loop is CASSPQGGGNIQYF. The CDR3 region has the DNA TGTGCCAGCTCGCCCCAGGGGGGGGGGAACATTCAGTACTTC.

The chain has TRBV14 and TRBJ2-1; 13 positions agree with TRBD2. This CDR3 spans 16 amino acids. Unmatched junction bases numbered 9, after V lost 4 bases and J lost 9 bases. Germline CDR1 and CDR2: SGHDN and FVKESK. The CDR3 DNA follows: TGTGCCAGCAGCCGATCCGGGACTAGCGGGATCACTGAGCAGTTCTTC. Protein sequence: CASSRSGTSGITEQFF.

This clonotype was observed a handful of times. The chain uses TRBV20-1 and TRBJ2-3; 13 bases align to TRBD2. J gave up 5 bases and V 4 bases, and 9 bases lay outside the gene matches. The germline V gene has CDR1 DFQATT and CDR2 SNEGSKA (reference sequence). CDR3 length equals 16 residues. CDR3: CSAIHITSGRGDTQYF. As DNA, the CDR3 is TGCAGTGCTATCCATATCACTAGCGGGAGGGGAGATACGCAGTATTTT.

V and J are TRBV5-1 and TRBJ2-1; TRBD2 agrees at 10 bases. The germline V gene encodes CDR1 SGHRS and CDR2 YFSETQ. The CDR3 spans 18 residues. V lost 4 bases and J lost 7; bases outside the gene matches: 17. The DNA of the CDR3 is TGCGCCAGCAGCCTATCCGGGGTGATAGCGGGAGGTGGGAATGAGCAGTTCTTC. This encodes CASSLSGVIAGGGNEQFF. Variable domain in full (rest from reference TRBV5-1 and TRBJ2-1): KAGVTQTPRYLIKTRGQQVTLSCSPISGHRSVSWYQQTPGQGLQFLFEYFSETQRNKGNFPGRFSGRQFSNSRSEMNVSTLELGDSALYLCASSLSGVIAGGGNEQFFGPGTRLTVL.